The 32 T cell receptor beta chains below were found in one sample sequenced in a study of neoadjuvant anti-PD-1 for oral cavity cancer. Data came from immunoSEQ multiplex PCR; TCRdb stores just in-frame clones and leaves some out. The sample has around 24,000 clones, over 20% seen once. This sample's time point: after neoadjuvant nivolumab, at surgical resection. The input for sequencing was tumor tissue, taken after nivolumab (anti-PD-1) treatment. Receptors were obtained from a person aged 35-80 years with oral cavity squamous cell carcinoma.

This clone was observed a single time. The gene calls are TRBV5-4 and TRBJ2-1; D is unclear. The CDR3 has 14 residues. Per germline, CDR1 SGHNT and CDR2 YYREEE (reference sequence). V dropped 1 base and J dropped 9 bases, with 14 bases sitting between them. The CDR3 nucleotides are TGTGCCAGCAGCTTGATATCTTCTCGCGGTGAGCAGTTCTTC. It specifies CASSLISSRGEQFF.

V gene TRBV23-1 combines with J gene TRBJ2-7; maybe TRBD1 (5 bases). TRBV23-1 belongs to the ORF category, with a function that is uncertain. V was cut by 2 bases and J by 0 bases, with 11 bases left in between. The CDR3 spans 15 residues. The CDR3 loop reads CASSQPCDSSYEQYF. The CDR3 nucleotides are TGCGCCAGCAGTCAACCCTGTGACAGCTCCTACGAGCAGTACTTC.

This clone has more than one count but fewer than ten. The chain carries TRBV11-2 and TRBJ2-5; 10 nucleotides align to TRBD2. Germline CDR1 SGHAT, CDR2 FQNNGV. V lost 3 bases, J lost 5 bases, and 6 bases stayed unmatched. CDR3 length: 15 amino acids. The CDR3 sequence: CASSLSSGGGETQYF. In nucleotides, the CDR3 is TGTGCCAGCAGCTTGTCTAGCGGGGGAGGGGAGACCCAGTACTTC.

This clone turned up a few times. The rearrangement joins TRBV5-4 to TRBJ1-1, with D possibly matching TRBD1 (6 bases). Germline V lookup: CDR1 SGHNT, CDR2 YYREEE (reference sequence). The length of the CDR3 is 16 residues. Trimming stripped 0 bases from V and 2 bases from J, with 14 bases between. CDR3 in amino acids: CASSLESGALNTEAFF. DNA for the CDR3: TGTGCCAGCAGCTTGGAGTCAGGGGCCCTCAACACTGAAGCTTTCTTT.

This chain connects TRBV6-1 to TRBJ2-7, with TRBD1 matching over 9 bases. V shed 5 bases and J 4 bases; nucleotides not matched to a gene: 6. This CDR3 spans 14 amino acids. The germline V gene has CDR1 MNHNS and CDR2 SASEGT. The DNA for the CDR3 is TGTGCCAGCAGTCTACAGGGGGCAGGATACGAGCAGTACTTC. Protein sequence: CASSLQGAGYEQYF.

V gene TRBV5-4 combines with J gene TRBJ2-1; D gene unclear. The CDR3 length is 14 residues. Looked up from germline, CDR1 is SGHNT and CDR2 is YYREEE (reference sequence). V shed 5 bases and J shed 5 bases, with 14 bases lying between them. In DNA, the CDR3 is TGTGCCAGCAGGCCCGAGCTCGGTGACAATGAGCAGTTCTTC. This codes for CASRPELGDNEQFF.

In regard to this clone: The junction differs from germline at one of its ends, possibly a read error. This chain uses TRBV7-7 with TRBJ2-2, with 11 bases that match TRBD2. Germline values: CDR1 SSHAT, CDR2 FNYEAQ (reference sequence). This CDR3 comprises 15 residues. CDR3 loop: CASSPSGGRSGELFF. For the CDR3, the DNA is TGTGCTAGCAGCCCTAGCGGGGGGAGAAGCGGGGAGCTGTTTTTT.

The rearrangement joins TRBV28 to TRBJ2-2; 7 positions match TRBD2. This CDR3 comprises 14 residues. The ends lost 4 bases at V and 7 bases at J; junction bases unmatched: 6. In germline, CDR1 is MDHEN, CDR2 SYDVKM. CDR3 in amino acids: CASSWTSAFGELFF. The CDR3 region has the DNA TGTGCCAGCAGTTGGACTAGTGCCTTCGGGGAGCTGTTTTTT. The variable domain in full, completed from reference TRBV28 and TRBJ2-2, reads DVKVTQSSRYLVKRTGEKVFLECVQDMDHENMFWYRQDPGLGLRLIYFSYDVKMKEKGDIPEGYSVSREKKERFSLILESASTNQTSMYLCASSWTSAFGELFFGEGSRLTVL.

The rearrangement links TRBV6-1 to TRBJ1-5; D is uncertain. From germline, CDR1 is MNHNS and CDR2 SASEGT. V was clipped by 0 bases and J by 6 bases, with 3 bases between them. The CDR3 covers 12 residues. CDR3 sequence reads: CASSEALQPQHF. The CDR3 DNA is TGTGCCAGCAGTGAAGCTCTTCAGCCCCAGCATTTT.

This clone showed up many times. This chain connects TRBV7-9 to TRBJ2-1; possibly TRBD1 or TRBD2 for D (6 bases each). V shed 6 bases and J shed 9 bases, with 12 bases lying between them. This CDR3 has 12 amino acids. Germline V gene sequence: CDR1 SEHNR, CDR2 FQNEAQ (reference sequence). The CDR3 nucleotides are TGTGCCAGCAGGACGGGGGCGGGTGAGCAGTTCTTC. This sequence encodes CASRTGAGEQFF. Using reference TRBV7-9 and TRBJ2-1 for the parts outside the CDR3, the full variable domain is DTGVSQNPRHKITKRGQNVTFRCDPISEHNRLYWYRQTLGQGPEFLTYFQNEAQLEKSRLLSDRFSAERPKGSFSTLEIQRTEQGDSAMYLCASRTGAGEQFFGPGTRLTVL.

The CDR3 reads CASSLGGANVLTF. CDR3 bases: TGTGCCAGCAGCTTGGGTGGGGCCAACGTCCTGACTTTC. The chain uses TRBV11-2 and TRBJ2-6; D not resolved. From germline, CDR1 is SGHAT and CDR2 FQNNGV. This CDR3 comprises 13 residues. Trimming shortened V by 3 bases and J by 3 bases, and 3 bases separated the two germline ends.

V is TRBV7-9 and J is TRBJ1-2; D not resolved. The CDR3 totals 16 residues. V lost 5 bases, J lost 0 bases, and 16 bases lay in between. Germline values: CDR1 SEHNR, CDR2 FQNEAQ (reference sequence). CDR3 sequence reads: CASSRDSDQTNYGYTF. DNA for the CDR3: TGTGCCAGCAGCCGGGATTCCGATCAGACTAACTATGGCTACACCTTC.

The J gene is TRBJ2-7, the V gene TRBV4-1, with unresolved D. The V gene's germline CDR1 is MGHRA and CDR2 YSYEKL. The CDR3 totals 12 residues. Trimming shortened V by 1 base and J by 6 bases, and 7 bases separated the two germline ends. The CDR3 bases are TGCGCCAGCAGCCAAGGGTCTAGCGAGCAGTACTTC. This encodes CASSQGSSEQYF.

In this sample, this clone turned up a few times. This sequence joins TRBV7-9 and TRBJ2-6, with D maybe TRBD2 (6 bases). The V gene lost 2 bases and the J gene lost 2 bases, with 13 bases spanning the gap. The germline gives CDR1 SEHNR, CDR2 FQNEAQ (reference sequence). CDR3 size: 17 residues. CDR3 coding DNA: TGTGCCAGCAGCTTATCGGAGGGAACTGCTGGGGCCAACGTCCTGACTTTC. Translation: CASSLSEGTAGANVLTF. The full variable domain, with the rest looked up from reference TRBV7-9 and TRBJ2-6, is DTGVSQNPRHKITKRGQNVTFRCDPISEHNRLYWYRQTLGQGPEFLTYFQNEAQLEKSRLLSDRFSAERPKGSFSTLEIQRTEQGDSAMYLCASSLSEGTAGANVLTFGAGSRLTVL.

V usage is TRBV4-2 and J usage is TRBJ2-1; TRBD2 agrees at 9 bases. With 0 bases clipped from V and 8 bases from J, the junction kept 8 bases outside the gene matches. This CDR3 is built from 16 residues. Germline lookup yields CDR1 LGHNA and CDR2 YNFKEQ. The CDR3 bases are TGTGCCAGCAGCCAAGATCCGGGACTAGCTTTATATGAGCAGTTCTTC. It is translated as CASSQDPGLALYEQFF.

This clone was observed a few times. A read error may account for a junction end that differs from germline. The CDR3 nucleotides read TGTGCCAGCAGCTTAGGGGGGTACAGGGGTTCCTCCGAGCAGTACTTC. This sequence encodes CASSLGGYRGSSEQYF. This chain links TRBV11-2 with TRBJ2-7; TRBD1 aligns across 7 bases. The CDR3 length is 16 residues. Germline V gene sequence: CDR1 SGHAT, CDR2 FQNNGV.

The J gene is TRBJ1-4, the V gene TRBV7-6; D not certain. The V end was cut by 5 bases, the J end by 8 bases, with 15 bases between. The CDR3 length is 14 residues. Looked up from germline, CDR1 is SGHVS and CDR2 is FNYEAQ. The CDR3 DNA sequence: TGTGCCAGCAGCCCAGCGGGTTTGGGCGAAAAACTGTTTTTT. It codes for CASSPAGLGEKLFF.

This clone was counted only a few times. V and J are TRBV7-2 and TRBJ2-7, with 9 nucleotides matching TRBD1. With V trimmed by 4 bases and J by 5 bases, 6 bases remained unmatched. The germline V gene has CDR1 SGHTA and CDR2 FQGNSA. The CDR3 is 14 residues long. CDR3 sequence: CASSSGTGIHEQYF. The DNA of the CDR3 is TGTGCCAGCAGCTCGGGGACAGGGATCCACGAGCAGTACTTC.

This clone turned up a few times. The chain uses TRBV6-5 and TRBJ2-1, with 14 bases identical to TRBD2. The germline V gene encodes CDR1 MNHEY and CDR2 SVGAGI. The CDR3 extends over 15 amino acids. The V and J ends lost 5 bases and 6 bases, in that order; junction bases with no gene match: 3. Here the CDR3 reads CASSPGTSGGNEQFF. The CDR3 DNA reads TGTGCCAGCAGTCCTGGGACTAGCGGGGGCAATGAGCAGTTCTTC.

This clone showed up just a few times. The gene calls are TRBV5-1 and TRBJ2-5, with 8 bases fitting TRBD2. Germline-derived CDR1 and CDR2 are SGHRS and YFSETQ. The J segment lost 1 base and the V segment lost 1 base, leaving 9 bases of the junction unmatched. The CDR3 consists of 17 residues. Here the CDR3 reads CASSLSLRGGPQETQYF. CDR3 in DNA: TGCGCCAGCAGCTTGTCCCTTCGCGGGGGGCCCCAAGAGACCCAGTACTTC.

The genes are TRBV9 and TRBJ2-3; 14 bases line up with TRBD2. The CDR3 covers 18 residues. After removal of 4 bases from V and 2 bases from J, the junction contained 9 bases not matched to a gene. Germline-derived CDR1 and CDR2 are SGDLS and YYNGEE. CDR3 loop: CASSPRLAGGVYTDTQYF. CDR3 nucleotides: TGTGCCAGCAGCCCTAGACTAGCGGGAGGGGTTTACACAGATACGCAGTATTTT.

There are a few counts of this clone. This chain links TRBV30 with TRBJ2-1; maybe TRBD2 (6 bases). CDR1 is GTSNPN and CDR2 is SVGIG in the germline V gene (reference sequence). With 1 base removed from V and 4 bases from J, the gap between germline ends came to 11 bases. The CDR3 consists of 14 residues. Written as DNA, the CDR3 is TGTGCCTGGAGTGACGGGGGAACGTACAATGAGCAGTTCTTC. Amino acid sequence: CAWSDGGTYNEQFF. Looking up the rest from reference TRBV30 and TRBJ2-1 gives the full variable domain: SQTIHQWPATLVQPVGSPLSLECTVEGTSNPNLYWYRQAAGRGLQLLFYSVGIGQISSEVPQNLSASRPQDRQFILSSKKLLLSDSGFYLCAWSDGGTYNEQFFGPGTRLTVL.

This clone showed up just a few times. The chain combines TRBV27 with TRBJ1-3; D not certain. The CDR3 has 15 amino acids. The V end lost 2 bases, the J end lost 0 bases, and 8 bases lay between the germline ends. CDR1 and CDR2 from the germline V gene are MNHEY and SMNVEV (reference sequence). This chain's CDR3 is CASSLRANSGNTIYF. The CDR3 DNA sequence: TGTGCCAGCAGTTTACGGGCCAACTCTGGAAACACCATATATTTT.

V gene TRBV4-1 combines with J gene TRBJ1-4; no firm D call. The CDR3 loop spans 15 amino acids. The V and J ends lost 4 bases and 2 bases respectively, with 11 bases between them. The germline V gene encodes CDR1 MGHRA and CDR2 YSYEKL. The CDR3 region has the DNA TGCGCCAGCAGCCCGGCGGGAGTGACTAATGAAAAACTGTTTTTT. This encodes CASSPAGVTNEKLFF.

For this clone: Other DNA sequences in the same sample also yield this CDR3. CDR3 loop: CASSEGYEQYF. DNA for the CDR3: TGTGCCAGCAGTGAAGGTTACGAGCAGTACTTC. The chain recombines TRBV6-1 with TRBJ2-7, with D uncertain. The length of the CDR3 is 11 residues. V dropped 1 base and J dropped 4 bases, with 2 bases sitting between them. Germline CDR1 MNHNS, CDR2 SASEGT.

DNA of the CDR3: TGTGCCAGCAGTGTTTACTCTGGGGCCAACGTCCTGACTTTC. As protein: CASSVYSGANVLTF. This chain joins TRBV6-4 and TRBJ2-6; no clear D. V shed 4 bases and J shed 0 bases, with 4 bases lying between them. CDR3 length equals 14 residues. The germline V gene has CDR1 MRHNA and CDR2 SNTAGT.

This chain uses TRBV9 with TRBJ2-1; TRBD2 might be the D (6 bases). CDR3 length equals 18 residues. V lost 0 bases, J lost 7 bases, and 23 bases lay in between. In germline, CDR1 is SGDLS, CDR2 YYNGEE. The DNA for the CDR3 is TGTGCCAGCAGCGTAGCTACAGTGGGGCGGGCGGCGGGGAATGAGCAGTTCTTC. Translation gives CASSVATVGRAAGNEQFF. Looking up the rest from reference TRBV9 and TRBJ2-1 gives the full variable domain: DSGVTQTPKHLITATGQRVTLRCSPRSGDLSVYWYQQSLDQGLQFLIQYYNGEERAKGNILERFSAQQFPDLHSELNLSSLELGDSALYFCASSVATVGRAAGNEQFFGPGTRLTVL.

The chain is built from TRBV29-1 and TRBJ2-3; 14 nucleotides match TRBD2. Germline CDR1 is SQVTM and CDR2 is ANQGSEA. The CDR3 covers 14 residues. Trimming at V came to 4 bases and at J to 3 bases, leaving 0 bases not matched to a gene. CDR3 nucleotide sequence: TGCAGCGTTGGACTAGCGGGAGGGACAGATACGCAGTATTTT. It encodes CSVGLAGGTDTQYF.

This clone is judged medium-sized. This chain links TRBV14 with TRBJ1-1; 7 bases line up with TRBD1. Germline CDR1 is SGHDN and CDR2 is FVKESK. The CDR3 consists of 14 residues. Germline trimming cut 4 bases from V and 0 bases from J; bases unmatched to any gene: 2. Here the CDR3 DNA reads TGTGCCAGCAGCCTACAGGGGATGAACACTGAAGCTTTCTTT. As protein: CASSLQGMNTEAFF.

By share of the sample, this clone is medium-sized. The chain couples TRBV6-4 to TRBJ1-6, with 7 bases aligning to TRBD1. Germline CDR1 MRHNA, CDR2 SNTAGT. The CDR3 is 14 residues long. Unmatched junction bases numbered 6, after V lost 6 bases and J lost 7 bases. CDR3 sequence: CASRGDSPNSPLHF. CDR3 nucleotide sequence: TGTGCCAGCAGGGGGGACAGCCCGAATTCACCCCTCCACTTT.

The chain links TRBV29-1 to TRBJ1-1; the D is unclear. The V and J ends lost 2 bases and 6 bases respectively, with 13 bases between them. CDR1 is SQVTM and CDR2 is ANQGSEA in the germline V gene. The CDR3 totals 13 residues. CDR3 nucleotides: TGCAGCGTTGAAAGCAATTCTAACCCTGAAGCTTTCTTT. It specifies CSVESNSNPEAFF.

This clone turned up a few times. The chain joins TRBV28 to TRBJ1-5; D might be TRBD1 (6 bases). The CDR3 runs 15 residues. V was trimmed by 4 bases and J by 3 bases, leaving 13 bases between them. CDR1 MDHEN and CDR2 SYDVKM come from the germline V gene. This CDR3 is CASSSGQLNNQPQHF. DNA for the CDR3: TGTGCCAGCAGTTCAGGACAGTTGAACAATCAGCCCCAGCATTTT.